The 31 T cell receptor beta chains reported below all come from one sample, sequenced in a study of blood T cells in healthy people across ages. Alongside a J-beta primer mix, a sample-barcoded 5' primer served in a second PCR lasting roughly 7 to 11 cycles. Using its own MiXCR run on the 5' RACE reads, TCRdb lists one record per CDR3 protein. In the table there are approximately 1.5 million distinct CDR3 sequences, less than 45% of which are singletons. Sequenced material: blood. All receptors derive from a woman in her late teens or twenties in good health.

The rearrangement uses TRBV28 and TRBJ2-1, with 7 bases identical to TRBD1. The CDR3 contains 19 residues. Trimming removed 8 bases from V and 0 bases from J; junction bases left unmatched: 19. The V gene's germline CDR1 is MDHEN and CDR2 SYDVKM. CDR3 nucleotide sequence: TGTGCCAGCTACCCCACCTCTCATATTCAGGGGGACTCCTACAATGAGCAGTTCTTC. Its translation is CASYPTSHIQGDSYNEQFF.

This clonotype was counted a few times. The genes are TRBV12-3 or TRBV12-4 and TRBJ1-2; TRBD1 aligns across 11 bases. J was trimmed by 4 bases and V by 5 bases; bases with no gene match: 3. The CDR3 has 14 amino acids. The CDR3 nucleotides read TGTGCCAGCAGTCGGGACAGGGGGTCCTATGGCTACACCTTC. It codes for CASSRDRGSYGYTF.

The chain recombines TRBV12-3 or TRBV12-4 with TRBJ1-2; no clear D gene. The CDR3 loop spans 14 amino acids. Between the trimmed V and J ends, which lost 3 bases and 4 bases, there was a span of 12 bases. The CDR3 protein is CASSFSLYSYGYTF. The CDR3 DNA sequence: TGTGCCAGCAGTTTCTCACTCTACAGCTATGGCTACACCTTC.

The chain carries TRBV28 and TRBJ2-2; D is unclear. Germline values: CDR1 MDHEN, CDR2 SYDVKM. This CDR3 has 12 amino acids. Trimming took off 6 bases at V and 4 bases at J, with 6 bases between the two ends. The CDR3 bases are TGTGCCAGCAGGTCAGGCACCGGGGAGCTGTTTTTT. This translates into CASRSGTGELFF.

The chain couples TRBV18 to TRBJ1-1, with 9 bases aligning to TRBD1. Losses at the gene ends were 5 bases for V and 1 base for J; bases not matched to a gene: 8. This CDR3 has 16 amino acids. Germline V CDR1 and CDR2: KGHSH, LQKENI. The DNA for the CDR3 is TGTGCCAGCTCAACTCGGACAGGGGTTTCGAACACTGAAGCTTTCTTT. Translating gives CASSTRTGVSNTEAFF.

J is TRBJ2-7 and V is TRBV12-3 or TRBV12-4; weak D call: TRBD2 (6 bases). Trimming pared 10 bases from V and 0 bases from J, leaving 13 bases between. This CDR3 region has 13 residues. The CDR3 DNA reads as TGTGCCACCTGCCGGGACTTCTCCTACGAGCAGTACTTC. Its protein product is CATCRDFSYEQYF.

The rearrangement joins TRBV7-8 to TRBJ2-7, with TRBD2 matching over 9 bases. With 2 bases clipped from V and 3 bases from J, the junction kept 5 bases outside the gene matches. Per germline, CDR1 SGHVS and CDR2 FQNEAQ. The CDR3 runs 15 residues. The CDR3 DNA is TGTGCCAGCAGCTTAACTAGCGGGCCAAACTACGAGCAGTACTTC. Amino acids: CASSLTSGPNYEQYF.

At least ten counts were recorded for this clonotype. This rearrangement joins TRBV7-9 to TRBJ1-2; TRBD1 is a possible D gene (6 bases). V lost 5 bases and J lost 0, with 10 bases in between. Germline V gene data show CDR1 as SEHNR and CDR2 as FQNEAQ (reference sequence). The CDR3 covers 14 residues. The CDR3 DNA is TGTGCCAGCAGCCCCACAGGGTCTAACTATGGCTACACCTTC. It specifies CASSPTGSNYGYTF.

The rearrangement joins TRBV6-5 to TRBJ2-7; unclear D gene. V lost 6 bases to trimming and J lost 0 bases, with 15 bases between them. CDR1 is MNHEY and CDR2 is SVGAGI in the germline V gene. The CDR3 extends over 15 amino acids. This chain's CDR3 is CASRLSEYLSYEQYF. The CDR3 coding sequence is TGTGCCAGCAGACTCTCCGAATATCTCTCCTACGAGCAGTACTTC.

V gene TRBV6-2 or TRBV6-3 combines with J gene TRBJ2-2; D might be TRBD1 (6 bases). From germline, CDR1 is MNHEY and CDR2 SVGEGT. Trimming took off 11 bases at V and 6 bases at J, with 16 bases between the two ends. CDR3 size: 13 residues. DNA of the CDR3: TGTGCCTGTTCGTGGACAGTCTCCGGGGAGCTGTTTTTT. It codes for CACSWTVSGELFF.

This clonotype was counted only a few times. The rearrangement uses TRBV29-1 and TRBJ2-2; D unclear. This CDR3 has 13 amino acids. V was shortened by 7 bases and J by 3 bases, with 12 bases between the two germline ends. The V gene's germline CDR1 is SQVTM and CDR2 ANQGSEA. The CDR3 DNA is TGCAGCGCCTCACAACGGGACACCGGGGAGCTGTTTTTT. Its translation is CSASQRDTGELFF.

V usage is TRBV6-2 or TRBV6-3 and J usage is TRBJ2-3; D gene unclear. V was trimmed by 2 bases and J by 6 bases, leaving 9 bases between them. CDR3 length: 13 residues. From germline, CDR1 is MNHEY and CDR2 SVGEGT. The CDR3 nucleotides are TGTGCCAGCAGTTACGGTAGGGCCGATACGCAGTATTTT. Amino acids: CASSYGRADTQYF.

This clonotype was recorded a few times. CDR3 region: CASTTRDRVSYTF. CDR3 bases: TGTGCCAGCACTACCCGGGACAGGGTGAGCTACACCTTC. V usage is TRBV6-5 and J usage is TRBJ1-2; 9 bases fit TRBD1. Per germline, CDR1 MNHEY and CDR2 SVGAGI. V lost 7 bases, J lost 9 bases, and 9 bases stayed unmatched. This CDR3 comprises 13 residues.

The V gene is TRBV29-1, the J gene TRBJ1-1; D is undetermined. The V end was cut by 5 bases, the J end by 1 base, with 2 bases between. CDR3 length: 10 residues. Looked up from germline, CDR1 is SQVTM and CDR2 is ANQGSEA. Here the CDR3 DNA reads TGCAGCGTTTGGAACACTGAAGCTTTCTTT. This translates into CSVWNTEAFF.

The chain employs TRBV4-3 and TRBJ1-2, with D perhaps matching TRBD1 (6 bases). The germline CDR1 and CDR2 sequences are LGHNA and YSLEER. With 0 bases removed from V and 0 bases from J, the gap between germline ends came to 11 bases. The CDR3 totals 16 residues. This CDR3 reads CASSQDRGQPNYGYTF. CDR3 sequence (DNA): TGCGCCAGCAGCCAAGATAGGGGACAACCTAACTATGGCTACACCTTC.

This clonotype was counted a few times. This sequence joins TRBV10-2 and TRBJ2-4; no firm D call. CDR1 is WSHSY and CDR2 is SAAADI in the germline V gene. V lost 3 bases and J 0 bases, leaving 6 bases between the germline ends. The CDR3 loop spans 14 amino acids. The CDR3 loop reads CASSDPIAKNIQYF. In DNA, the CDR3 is TGCGCCAGCAGTGATCCTATAGCCAAAAACATTCAGTACTTC.

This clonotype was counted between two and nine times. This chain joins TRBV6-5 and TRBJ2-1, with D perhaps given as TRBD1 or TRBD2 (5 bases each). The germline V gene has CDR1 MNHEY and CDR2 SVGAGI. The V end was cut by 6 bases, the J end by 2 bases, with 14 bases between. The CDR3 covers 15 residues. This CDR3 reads CASRSGISAYNEQFF. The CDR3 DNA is TGTGCCAGCAGGTCAGGGATTAGCGCCTACAATGAGCAGTTCTTC.

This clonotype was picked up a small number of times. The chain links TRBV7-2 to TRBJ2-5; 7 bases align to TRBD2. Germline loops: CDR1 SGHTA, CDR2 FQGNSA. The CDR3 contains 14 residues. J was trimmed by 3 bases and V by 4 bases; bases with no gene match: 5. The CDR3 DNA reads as TGTGCCAGCAGCTCGTCCGGGACTAAAGAGACCCAGTACTTC. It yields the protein CASSSSGTKETQYF.

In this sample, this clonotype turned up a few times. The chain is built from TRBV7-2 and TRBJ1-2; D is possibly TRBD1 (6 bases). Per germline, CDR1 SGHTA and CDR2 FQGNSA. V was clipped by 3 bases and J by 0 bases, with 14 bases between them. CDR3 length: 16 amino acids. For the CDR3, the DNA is TGTGCCAGCAGCTTGGACAGTTTAAATTCTAACTATGGCTACACCTTC. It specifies CASSLDSLNSNYGYTF.

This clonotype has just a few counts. This CDR3 is CASSQVTSNSDTQYF. The CDR3 coding sequence is TGTGCCAGCAGCCAAGTCACTTCCAATTCCGATACGCAGTATTTT. This chain links TRBV3-1 with TRBJ2-3; D not certain. V was shortened by 1 base and J by 6 bases, with 14 bases between the two germline ends. This CDR3 is built from 15 residues. The germline CDR1 and CDR2 sequences are LGHDT and YNNKEL (reference sequence).

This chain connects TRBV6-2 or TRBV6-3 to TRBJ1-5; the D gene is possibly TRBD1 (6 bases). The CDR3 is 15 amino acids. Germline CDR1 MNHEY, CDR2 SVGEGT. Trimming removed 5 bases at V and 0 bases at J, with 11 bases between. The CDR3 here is CASSAGQYSNQPQHF. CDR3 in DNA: TGTGCCAGCAGTGCCGGACAGTATAGCAATCAGCCCCAGCATTTT.

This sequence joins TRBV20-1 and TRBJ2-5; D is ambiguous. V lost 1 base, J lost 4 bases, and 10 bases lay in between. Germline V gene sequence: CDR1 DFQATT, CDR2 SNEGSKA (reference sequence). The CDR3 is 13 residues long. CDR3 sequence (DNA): TGCAGTGCTAGAGGATATGACTTAGAGACCCAGTACTTC. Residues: CSARGYDLETQYF.

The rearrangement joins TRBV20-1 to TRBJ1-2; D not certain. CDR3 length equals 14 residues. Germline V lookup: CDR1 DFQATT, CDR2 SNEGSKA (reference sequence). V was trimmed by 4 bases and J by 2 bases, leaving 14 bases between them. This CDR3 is CSAKPPGLNYGYTF. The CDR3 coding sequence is TGCAGTGCTAAGCCTCCGGGCTTAAACTATGGCTACACCTTC.

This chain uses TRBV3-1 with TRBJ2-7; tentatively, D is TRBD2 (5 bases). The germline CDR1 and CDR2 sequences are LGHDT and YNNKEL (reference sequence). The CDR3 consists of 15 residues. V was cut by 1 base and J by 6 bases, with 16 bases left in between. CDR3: CASSQGALAAVEQYF. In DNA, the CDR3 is TGTGCCAGCAGCCAAGGGGCCCTAGCCGCCGTCGAGCAGTACTTC.

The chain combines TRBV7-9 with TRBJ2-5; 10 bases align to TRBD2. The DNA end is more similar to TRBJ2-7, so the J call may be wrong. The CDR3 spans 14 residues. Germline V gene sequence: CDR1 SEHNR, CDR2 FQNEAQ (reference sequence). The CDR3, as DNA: TGTGCCAGCAGCTTAACTAGCGGGACAGACGAGCAGTACTTC. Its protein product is CASSLTSGTDEQYF.

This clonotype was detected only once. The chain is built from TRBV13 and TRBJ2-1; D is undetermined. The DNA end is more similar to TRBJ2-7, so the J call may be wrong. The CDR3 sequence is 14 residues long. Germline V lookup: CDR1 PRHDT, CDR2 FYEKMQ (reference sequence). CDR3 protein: CASSRMGSYNEQYF. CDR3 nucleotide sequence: TGTGCCAGCAGCAGGATGGGATCCTACAATGAGCAGTACTTC.

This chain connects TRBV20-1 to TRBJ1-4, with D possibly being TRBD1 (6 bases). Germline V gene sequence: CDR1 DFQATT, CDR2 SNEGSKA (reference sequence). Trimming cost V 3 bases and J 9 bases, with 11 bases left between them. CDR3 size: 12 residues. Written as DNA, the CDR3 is TGCAGTGCTAGTGAGGGGGAACAAAAACTGTTTTTT. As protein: CSASEGEQKLFF.

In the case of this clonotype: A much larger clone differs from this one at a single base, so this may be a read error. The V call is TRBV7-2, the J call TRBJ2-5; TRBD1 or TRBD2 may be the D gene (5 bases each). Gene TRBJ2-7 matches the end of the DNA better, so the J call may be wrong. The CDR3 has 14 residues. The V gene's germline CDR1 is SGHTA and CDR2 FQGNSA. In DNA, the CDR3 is TGTGCCAGCAGCTTAGAGGGACGGACCTACGAGCAGTACTTC. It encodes CASSLEGRTYEQYF.

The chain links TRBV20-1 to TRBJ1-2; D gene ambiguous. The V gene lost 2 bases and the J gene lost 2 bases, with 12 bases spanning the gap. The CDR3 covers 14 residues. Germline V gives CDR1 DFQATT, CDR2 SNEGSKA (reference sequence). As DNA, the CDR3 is TGCAGTGCTAGACCCCCTGGAGTCAACTATGGCTACACCTTC. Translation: CSARPPGVNYGYTF.

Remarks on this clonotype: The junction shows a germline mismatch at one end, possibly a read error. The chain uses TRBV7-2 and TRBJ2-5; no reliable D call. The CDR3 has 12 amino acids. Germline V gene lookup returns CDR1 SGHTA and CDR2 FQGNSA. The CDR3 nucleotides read TGTGCCAGCAACTTATTTCTCAATGAGCAGTACTTC. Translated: CASNLFLNEQYF.

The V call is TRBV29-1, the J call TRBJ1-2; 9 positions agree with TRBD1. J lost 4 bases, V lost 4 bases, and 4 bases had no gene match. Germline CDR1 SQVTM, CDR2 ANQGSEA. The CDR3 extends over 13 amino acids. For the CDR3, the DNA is TGCAGCGTTGGCGGACAGGGGCCCTATGGCTACACCTTC. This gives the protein CSVGGQGPYGYTF.